This T cell receptor beta chain was captured in a study of OX40 agonist ivuxolimab in advanced cancers. About the research overall: Partial responses were recorded for three patients, including one with hepatocellular carcinoma and two with cutaneous melanoma. Study-wide findings and caveats: Expanded peripheral T-cell antigen specificity went undetermined. Researchers report that CD8+ T cells had, on average, more expanded clones than CD4+. Nonresponders, in some cases, also had low normalized T-cell clonal expansion.

As concerns this clone: Antigen: not known.

Data came from immunoSEQ multiplex PCR; TCRdb stores just in-frame clones and leaves some out. Of about 37,000 clones listed, roughly 86% were seen once; the top ten hold roughly 2.6%. V shed 5 bases, J shed 8 bases, and the junction held 8 bases outside the gene matches. CDR3 size: 13 residues. Germline-derived CDR1 and CDR2 are MGHRA and YSYEKL. The clonotype comes from an adult with an advanced solid tumor such as melanoma, head and neck, liver or kidney cancer. The sequences come from CD4+ or CD8+ T cells sorted from blood, collected in a trial of the OX40 agonist ivuxolimab. This chain links TRBV4-1 with TRBJ1-2; 7 bases match TRBD1. CDR3 nucleotides: TGCGCCAGCAGCTCGACAGGGAGCAGGGGCTACACCTTC. It translates to CASSSTGSRGYTF.